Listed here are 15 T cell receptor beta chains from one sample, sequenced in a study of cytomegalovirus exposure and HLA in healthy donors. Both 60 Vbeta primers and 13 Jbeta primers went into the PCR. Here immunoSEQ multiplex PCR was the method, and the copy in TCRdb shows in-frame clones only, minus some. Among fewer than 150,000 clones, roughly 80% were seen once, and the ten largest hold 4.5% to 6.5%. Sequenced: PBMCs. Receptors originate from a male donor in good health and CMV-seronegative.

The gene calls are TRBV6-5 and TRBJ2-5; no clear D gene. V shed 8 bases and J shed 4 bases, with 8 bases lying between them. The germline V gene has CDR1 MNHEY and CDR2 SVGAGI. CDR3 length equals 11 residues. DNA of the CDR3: TGTGCCAGCCGACACGGAGAGACCCAGTACTTC. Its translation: CASRHGETQYF.

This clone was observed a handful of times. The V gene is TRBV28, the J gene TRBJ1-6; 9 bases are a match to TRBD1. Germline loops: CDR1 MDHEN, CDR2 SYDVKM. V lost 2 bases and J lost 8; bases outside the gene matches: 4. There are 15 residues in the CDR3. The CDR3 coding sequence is TGTGCCAGCAGTTTACCGACAGGGGGGGATTCACCCCTCCACTTT. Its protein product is CASSLPTGGDSPLHF.

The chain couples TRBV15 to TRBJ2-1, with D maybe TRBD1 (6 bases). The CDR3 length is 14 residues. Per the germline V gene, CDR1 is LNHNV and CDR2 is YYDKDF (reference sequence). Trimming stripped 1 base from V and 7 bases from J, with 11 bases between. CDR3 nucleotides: TGTGCCACCAGCAGAGGACAGGATTCAAATGAGCAGTTCTTC. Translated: CATSRGQDSNEQFF. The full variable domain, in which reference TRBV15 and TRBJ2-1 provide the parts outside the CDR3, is DAMVIQNPRYQVTQFGKPVTLSCSQTLNHNVMYWYQQKSSQAPKLLFHYYDKDFNNEADTPDNFQSRRPNTSFCFLDIRSPGLGDTAMYLCATSRGQDSNEQFFGPGTRLTVL.

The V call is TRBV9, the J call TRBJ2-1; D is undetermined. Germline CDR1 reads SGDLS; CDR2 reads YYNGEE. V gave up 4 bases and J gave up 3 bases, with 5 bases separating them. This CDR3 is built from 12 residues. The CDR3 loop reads CASSTVYNEQFF. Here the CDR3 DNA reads TGTGCCAGCAGCACAGTCTACAATGAGCAGTTCTTC.

The CDR3 sequence: CSALSRPEQYF. CDR3 bases: TGCAGTGCACTCTCCCGCCCCGAGCAGTACTTC. The V and J genes are TRBV20-1 and TRBJ2-7; unclear D gene. CDR3 length: 11 residues. V lost 6 bases and J lost 6, with 12 bases in between. Germline assignment: CDR1 DFQATT and CDR2 SNEGSKA (reference sequence).

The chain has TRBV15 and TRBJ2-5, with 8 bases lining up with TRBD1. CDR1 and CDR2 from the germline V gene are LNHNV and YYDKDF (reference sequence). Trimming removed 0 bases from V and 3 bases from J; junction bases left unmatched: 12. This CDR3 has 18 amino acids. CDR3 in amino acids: CATSRDSFVLQGEETQYF. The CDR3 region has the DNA TGTGCCACCAGCAGAGATTCCTTCGTCCTACAGGGGGAAGAGACCCAGTACTTC.

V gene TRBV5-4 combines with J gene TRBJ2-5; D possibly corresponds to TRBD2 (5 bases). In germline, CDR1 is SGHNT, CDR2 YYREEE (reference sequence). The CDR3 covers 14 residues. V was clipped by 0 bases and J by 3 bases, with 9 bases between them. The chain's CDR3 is CASSLGERKETQYF. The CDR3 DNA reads TGTGCCAGCAGCTTGGGTGAGCGGAAAGAGACCCAGTACTTC.

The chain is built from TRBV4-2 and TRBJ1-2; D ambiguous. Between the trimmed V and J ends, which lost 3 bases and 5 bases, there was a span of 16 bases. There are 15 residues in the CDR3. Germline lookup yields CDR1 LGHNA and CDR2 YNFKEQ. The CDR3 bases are TGTGCCAGCAGCCATAATAAGGCGGGGTTATATGGCTACACCTTC. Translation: CASSHNKAGLYGYTF.

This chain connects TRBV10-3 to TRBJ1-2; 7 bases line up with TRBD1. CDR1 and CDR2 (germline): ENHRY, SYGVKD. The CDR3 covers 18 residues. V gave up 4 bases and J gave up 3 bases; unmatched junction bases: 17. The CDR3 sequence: CAISAGPWLGGDDYGYTF. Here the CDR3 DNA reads TGTGCCATCAGTGCGGGGCCGTGGCTAGGGGGCGATGACTATGGCTACACCTTC.

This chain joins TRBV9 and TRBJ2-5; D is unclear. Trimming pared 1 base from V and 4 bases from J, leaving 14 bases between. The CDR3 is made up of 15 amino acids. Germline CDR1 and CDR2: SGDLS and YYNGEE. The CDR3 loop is CASSVMGSLIETQYF. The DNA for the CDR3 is TGTGCCAGCAGCGTAATGGGCTCGCTTATAGAGACCCAGTACTTC.

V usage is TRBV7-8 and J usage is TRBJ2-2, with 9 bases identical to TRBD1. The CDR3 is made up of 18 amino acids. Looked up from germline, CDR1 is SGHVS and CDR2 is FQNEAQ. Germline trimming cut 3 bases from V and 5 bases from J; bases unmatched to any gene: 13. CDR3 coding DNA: TGTGCCAGCAGCTTTCTTGGTGGGACAGGGATTTATACCGGGGAGCTGTTTTTT. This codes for CASSFLGGTGIYTGELFF.

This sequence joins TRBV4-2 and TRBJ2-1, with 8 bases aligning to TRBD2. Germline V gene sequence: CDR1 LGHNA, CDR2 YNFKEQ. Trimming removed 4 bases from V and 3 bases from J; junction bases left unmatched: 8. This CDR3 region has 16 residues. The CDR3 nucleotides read TGTGCCAGCAGCCTAGGACTCGGGGGGGACTACAATGAGCAGTTCTTC. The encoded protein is CASSLGLGGDYNEQFF.

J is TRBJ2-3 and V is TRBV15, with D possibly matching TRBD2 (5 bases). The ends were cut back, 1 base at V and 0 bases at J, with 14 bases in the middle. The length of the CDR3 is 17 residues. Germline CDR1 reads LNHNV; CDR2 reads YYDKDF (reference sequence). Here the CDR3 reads CATSRGLGGASTDTQYF. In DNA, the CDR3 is TGTGCCACCAGCAGAGGGTTAGGAGGAGCTAGCACAGATACGCAGTATTTT. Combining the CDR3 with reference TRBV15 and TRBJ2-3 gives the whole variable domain DAMVIQNPRYQVTQFGKPVTLSCSQTLNHNVMYWYQQKSSQAPKLLFHYYDKDFNNEADTPDNFQSRRPNTSFCFLDIRSPGLGDTAMYLCATSRGLGGASTDTQYFGPGTRLTVL.

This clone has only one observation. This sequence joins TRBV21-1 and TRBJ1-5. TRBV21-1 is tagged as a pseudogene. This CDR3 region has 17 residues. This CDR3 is CASGRQGGVVSNQPQHF. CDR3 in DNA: TGTGCCAGCGGGAGGCAGGGTGGTGTCGTTAGCAATCAGCCCCAGCATTTT.

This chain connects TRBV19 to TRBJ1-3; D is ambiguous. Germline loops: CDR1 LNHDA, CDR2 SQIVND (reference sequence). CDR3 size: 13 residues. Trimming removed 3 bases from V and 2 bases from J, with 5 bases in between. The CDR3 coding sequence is TGTGCCAGTAGTATGTGGCCTGGAAACACCATATATTTT. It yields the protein CASSMWPGNTIYF.